One sample yielded the 15 T cell receptor beta chains listed below, sequenced in a study of blood T cell repertoires in COVID-19. Measured with immunoSEQ multiplex PCR; TCRdb has only the in-frame clones, and not every one. The data show over 150,000 clones, approximately 81% seen once. The sequenced sample consisted of peripheral blood. All receptors come from a man aged 18 to 29 with active or convalescent COVID-19.

The genes are TRBV5-1 and TRBJ2-2; tentatively, D is TRBD1 (6 bases). Germline CDR1 and CDR2: SGHRS and YFSETQ. The CDR3 runs 15 residues. Trimming took 4 bases from V and 0 from J, leaving 10 bases between them. The CDR3, as DNA: TGCGCCAGCAGCCAGGACAGTTCGAACACCGGGGAGCTGTTTTTT. It encodes CASSQDSSNTGELFF.

This chain connects TRBV5-1 to TRBJ1-1; 11 nucleotides line up with TRBD1. With V trimmed by 3 bases and J by 5 bases, 6 bases remained unmatched. Germline lookup yields CDR1 SGHRS and CDR2 YFSETQ. This CDR3 is 15 amino acids long. Here the CDR3 reads CASSYGQGARTEAFF. In DNA form, the CDR3 reads TGCGCCAGCAGCTACGGACAGGGGGCGAGGACTGAAGCTTTCTTT.

This rearrangement joins TRBV7-9 to TRBJ1-2; D possibly corresponds to TRBD1 (5 bases). Germline values: CDR1 SEHNR, CDR2 FQNEAQ (reference sequence). Trimming took off 5 bases at V and 5 bases at J, with 15 bases between the two ends. The length of the CDR3 is 14 residues. The CDR3 DNA reads TGTGCCAGCAGCCCTGACAGAAATCTGTATGGCTACACCTTC. Translation gives CASSPDRNLYGYTF.

The chain couples TRBV6-2 or TRBV6-3 to TRBJ2-3; D perhaps matches TRBD2 (5 bases). The germline V gene encodes CDR1 MNHEY and CDR2 SVGEGT. Trimming removed 0 bases at V and 5 bases at J, with 9 bases between. This CDR3 spans 14 amino acids. CDR3 DNA sequence: TGTGCCAGCAGTTACTCCTGGGGAGTAGATACGCAGTATTTT. Translating it yields CASSYSWGVDTQYF.

The chain links TRBV25-1 to TRBJ2-2; a possible D gene is TRBD1 (5 bases). V lost 7 bases and J 7 bases, leaving 16 bases between the germline ends. The CDR3 is 14 residues long. CDR1 and CDR2 from the germline V gene are MGHDK and SYGVNS. The CDR3 loop is CASTGRGDNGELFF. The CDR3 region has the DNA TGTGCCAGCACCGGAAGGGGCGATAACGGGGAGCTGTTTTTT.

The V gene is TRBV28, the J gene TRBJ1-5; no clear D. CDR1 and CDR2 (germline): MDHEN, SYDVKM. The length of the CDR3 is 16 residues. V lost 5 bases to trimming and J lost 4 bases, with 18 bases between them. CDR3 sequence: CASSPRQYPPNQPQHF. The CDR3, as DNA: TGTGCCAGCAGTCCGCGACAATATCCCCCGAATCAGCCCCAGCATTTT.

This clone is a singleton in its sample. The rearrangement uses TRBV19 and TRBJ2-1; 12 bases are a match to TRBD1. This CDR3 comprises 13 residues. Trimming took 1 base from V and 15 from J; bases not matched to a gene: 4. Germline V gene sequence: CDR1 LNHDA, CDR2 SQIVND (reference sequence). This CDR3 reads CASSIVGTGGRFF. In DNA, the CDR3 is TGTGCCAGTAGTATAGTGGGGACAGGGGGCCGGTTCTTC.

CDR3 coding DNA: TGTGCCAGCAGTGACAGCGACAACTACGAGCAGTACTTC. The encoded protein is CASSDSDNYEQYF. The chain recombines TRBV28 with TRBJ2-7, with D perhaps matching TRBD1 (5 bases). The CDR3 consists of 13 residues. Germline CDR1 reads MDHEN; CDR2 reads SYDVKM. V was pared by 5 bases and J by 3 bases, with 11 bases between.

The rearrangement links TRBV2 to TRBJ1-3, with 8 bases that match TRBD1. The CDR3 runs to 16 residues. The junction had 6 bases not matched to a gene; V was cut back by 5 bases and J by 0 bases. Germline V gene data show CDR1 as SNHLY and CDR2 as FYNNEI. The CDR3 spells CASSQDRASSGNTIYF. The CDR3 nucleotides read TGTGCCAGCAGTCAGGACAGGGCGAGCTCTGGAAACACCATATATTTT.

This clone was seen a single time. V is TRBV29-1 and J is TRBJ2-1; perhaps TRBD2 as D (5 bases). The V gene's germline CDR1 is SQVTM and CDR2 ANQGSEA. This CDR3 comprises 15 residues. V was clipped by 7 bases and J by 5 bases, with 21 bases between them. The CDR3 protein is CSAQKVAGSNNEQFF. The CDR3 DNA reads TGCAGCGCCCAAAAAGTGGCGGGCTCAAACAATGAGCAGTTCTTC.

J is TRBJ2-5 and V is TRBV7-2; the D gene is possibly TRBD1 (5 bases). The germline V and J ends were trimmed by 1 base and 1 base, with 7 bases remaining between them. The CDR3 runs 14 residues. Germline V gene lookup returns CDR1 SGHTA and CDR2 FQGNSA. The CDR3 is CASSLVQGQETQYF. The CDR3 DNA reads as TGTGCCAGCAGCTTAGTTCAGGGCCAAGAGACCCAGTACTTC.

The V call is TRBV11-2, the J call TRBJ2-5, with 7 bases lining up with TRBD2. The CDR3 contains 12 residues. Losses at the gene ends were 4 bases for V and 4 bases for J; bases not matched to a gene: 0. The germline gives CDR1 SGHAT, CDR2 FQNNGV. CDR3 DNA: TGTGCCAGCAGCTCGGGGGGAGAGACCCAGTACTTC. Its protein is CASSSGGETQYF.

This clone was detected a few times. Here the CDR3 reads CASSLRRQVSLTDTQYF. DNA of the CDR3: TGTGCCAGCAGCTTAAGGAGACAGGTCTCCCTCACAGATACGCAGTATTTT. The chain has TRBV7-9 and TRBJ2-3; perhaps TRBD1 as D (6 bases). Germline-derived CDR1 and CDR2 are SEHNR and FQNEAQ (reference sequence). This CDR3 region has 17 residues. Trimming took 2 bases from V and 2 from J, leaving 17 bases between them.

This chain links TRBV5-1 with TRBJ1-2, with a tentative D call TRBD1 (6 bases). Germline V gene lookup returns CDR1 SGHRS and CDR2 YFSETQ. The CDR3 loop spans 16 amino acids. V lost 4 bases, J lost 4 bases, and 20 bases lay in between. For the CDR3, the DNA is TGCGCCAGCAGCACCGGAGGAGGACAGAGAAGCTATGGCTACACCTTC. It specifies CASSTGGGQRSYGYTF. The variable domain in full, with the rest retrieved from reference TRBV5-1 and TRBJ1-2, is KAGVTQTPRYLIKTRGQQVTLSCSPISGHRSVSWYQQTPGQGLQFLFEYFSETQRNKGNFPGRFSGRQFSNSRSEMNVSTLELGDSALYLCASSTGGGQRSYGYTFGSGTRLTVV.

The CDR3 protein is CASSVFGQAGYEQYF. As DNA, the CDR3 is TGTGCCAGCAGTGTGTTTGGGCAGGCGGGGTACGAGCAGTACTTC. J is TRBJ2-7 and V is TRBV6-4; tentative D call: TRBD2 (6 bases). There are 15 residues in the CDR3. The V gene lost 4 bases and the J gene lost 4 bases, with 17 bases spanning the gap. Germline-derived CDR1 and CDR2 are MRHNA and SNTAGT.